Included here is one TCR beta chain sequence, with context. Its cognate antigen is unknown. This sample is drawn from a study of vaccination and CD4 T cells after COVID-19. General observations from the study: In convalescent patients, 304 of 307 vaccine-specific clones were spike mono-reactive.

Scientists ran DNA taken from cultured CD4+ T cells through the Oncomine TCR Beta short-read assay for sequencing. From the PCR reads, TCRdb called clonotypes with MiXCR, one entry per CDR3 protein. This repertoire shows approximately 9,300 distinct CDR3 sequences, over 35% found once; its top ten account for approximately 16%. Treatment: roughly ten-day PBMC culture with coronavirus spike peptide pools or control peptides (ViraFEST assay). V lost 0 bases to trimming and J lost 7 bases; unmatched junction nucleotides: 8. The CDR3 runs 16 residues. Germline CDR1 reads SGHAT; CDR2 reads FQNNGV. The gene calls are TRBV11-2 and TRBJ1-4, with 7 bases fitting TRBD1. The TCR originated in a human donor who had recovered from COVID-19. The sequenced sample consisted of CD4+ T cells from blood, cultured in vitro. The CDR3 bases are TGTGCCAGCAGCTTAGAAGGGACAGCCCTGAGTGAAAAACTGTTTTTT. It yields the protein CASSLEGTALSEKLFF.